This T cell receptor beta chain was captured in a study of cytomegalovirus exposure and HLA in healthy donors (dated by TCRdb to about 2017). About the investigation overall: An earlier analysis of about 560 of the donors reported 276 Gb of sequence data and 117 million unique TCR beta sequences obtained from 150 million to 200 million T cells. To decide whether each TCR beta V gene segment behaved as functional or pseudogenic, an earlier analysis of fewer than 750 of the donors relied on high-throughput TCR beta sequencing. All discovery cohort repertoires had been generated on a single sequencing platform. Besides the first cohort of 666 subjects, a separate validation cohort made up of over 100 different subjects was used. A later genetic analysis took genome-wide SNP genotypes for about 60% of the roughly 670 donors and used that subset as a discovery cohort. Class I and class II HLA loci were covered by the typing at four-digit resolution. In a later analysis, previously published TCR beta repertoires from several hundred donors were re-analyzed and high-resolution HLA genotyping was added so that TCR occurrence patterns could be studied. The study aimed to test whether signatures of past pathogen exposure could be identified by cataloging public T cell receptors. Roughly 5 DR-DQ haplotypes were handled as single units for association and clustering, since linkage in the cohort was strong. On average, around 200,000 unique TCR beta nucleotide sequences were sequenced per donor among 350 to 400 genotyped donors of the cohort, with 15% to 20% of those sequences being non-productive. The study used immunosequencing to profile the T cell repertoires of some 600 subjects and linked those repertoires to cytomegalovirus serostatus. Rather than drawing on any new phenotypic data, the later analysis identified candidate immune exposures from TCR beta sequences and the way those sequences occurred across donors. High-throughput TCR immunosequencing, statistical association of individual TCRs with disease status, and machine learning were combined to predict cytomegalovirus infection status. Donor age, sex, ethnicity and CMV serostatus were compiled together with the repertoire data. Roughly 300 gigabases of sequencing data and around 87 million unique TCR sequences were included in an early release covering 500 to 750 HLA-typed donors. Typing coverage differed by locus: A, B, C, DRB1 and DQB1 were typed in roughly 620-640 donors, DQA1 in 500 to 550, DPA1 in 600 to 610, and DPB1 in around 440. Of the 300 to 500 genotyped donors, 75% to 85% were placed in the genetic ancestry cluster associated with self-reported Caucasian donors.

Comment on this clone: The clone's antigen remains unknown. Base qualities are not recorded, but no much larger clone differs from it by a single base.

On the study overall, not on this receptor specifically: Assigning TCR associations to individual alleles was difficult when HLA alleles, especially DR and DQ, strongly co-occurred. The authors suggested that the approach could potentially be generalized to other disease states and immunological phenotypes. This cohort had only TCR beta chains sequenced, and the lack of alpha or paired-chain data limited which features could be detected. According to a later analysis, parvovirus B19, influenza, CMV and Epstein-Barr virus appeared linked to several top co-occurrence clusters. Fewer than 20 rarely observed V segments, including chromosome 9 orphons, were excluded from the earlier analysis of a few hundred of the donors because counts were too low. For the cohort, immune exposure information was limited to CMV serostatus. The 87-base-pair reads could not distinguish some IMGT-functional V segments, including TRBV6-2 and TRBV6-3, so those segments were excluded. A few of the identified cytomegalovirus-associated TCR beta chains were confirmed in vitro to be specific for cytomegalovirus antigens. According to a later analysis, most CMV-associated TCR beta chains appeared to be HLA-restricted, and the HLA associations seemed to be driven largely by CMV exposure. HLA typing was unavailable for some donors at each locus, so association tests used only the typed subset. A cluster of highly shared sequence variants was judged likely to represent a technical artifact of the sequencing pipeline. The classifier was reported to diagnose cytomegalovirus status with high specificity and sensitivity in both the original cohort and the validation cohort. Specific HLA alleles were associated with 15,000 to 20,000 TCR beta sequences at a false discovery rate of 0.05 in a later analysis. An earlier analysis of approximately 570 of the donors showed that most TCR beta V segments appeared in productive rearrangements either about 87% or about 30% of the time, which broadly matched IMGT annotations. A later genetic analysis associated a missense DCLRE1C variant with V-gene and J-gene trimming of TCR beta chains, and an independent cohort replicated the association. In a later analysis, HLA-associated TCR beta chains were found to be more clonally expanded and to have lower generation probabilities than equally common non-associated chains. According to a later genetic analysis, donors in an Asian-associated ancestry cluster had fewer N-insertions in productive TCRs than the approximately 700-donor mean. A further reported finding was that TCR beta sequences accurately predicted the HLA-A and HLA-B alleles for most subjects in the first cohort. Most TCR sequences were seen in very few donors, while some public TCRs were found in many individuals. The study gave a list of some 150 TCR beta chains associated with cytomegalovirus. Sequencing depth was assumed to be roughly uniform across donors in the presence/absence analyses, though that assumption may not hold. Correlated functional status among segregating V segments might be attributable to linkage disequilibrium, but an unknown experimental factor could not be ruled out. A later analysis found that TCR association rates varied across HLA loci, with DRB1 alleles showing the most associated TCRs and HLA-C alleles the fewest.

The cohort consisted of approximately 690 healthy bone marrow donors. All cohort members were sampled while nominally healthy, although unrecorded immune exposures were likely present. The donor was CMV seropositive and was included in the group of almost 300 seropositive cohort members. A peripheral blood sample was provided by each donor, and peripheral blood mononuclear cells were used for TCR beta sequencing. The Qiagen DNeasy Blood Extraction Kit was used to extract genomic DNA from the blood cell samples. Library creation used the immunoSEQ multiplex PCR assay. For the multiplex PCR, a mixture combining 60 forward primers for TCR Vbeta segments and 13 reverse primers for TCR Jbeta segments was used. The CDR3 region of rearranged TCR beta genes was amplified from genomic DNA with a multiplex PCR assay. Amplified TCR beta libraries were sequenced as 87-base-pair reads on the Illumina HiSeq System. The paper's processing steps were these. A later analysis tallied approximately 87 million unique TCR beta chains across the approximately 670 repertoires, and some 10 million of those chains were shared by two or more donors. Raw reads were error-corrected and collapsed into unique sequences with a nearest-neighbor algorithm that merged closely related sequences to remove PCR and sequencing errors. Alignment of CDR3 sequences to IMGT reference sequences was used to assign V, D and J gene segments. For a sequence to be retained, a match of at least six nucleotides was required to both a V gene segment and a J gene segment. Rearrangements were classified as productive when the CDR3 lacked stop codons and remained in frame with V and J, and all other rearrangements were classified as non-productive. Following IMGT convention, CDR3 was defined as the stretch from the second conserved V-encoded cysteine up to the conserved J-encoded phenylalanine. The earlier analysis of some 540 of the donors excluded any sequence lacking an unambiguous match to a single V gene segment. In an earlier analysis of some 590 of the donors, a V segment was called functional when productive rearrangements were above 56.7%, and segregating when the standard deviation between donors exceeded 5%. A statistical classification framework was developed to diagnose cytomegalovirus status using the catalog of TCR beta chain sequences. A later analysis assigned V and J genes by comparing TCR nucleotide sequences with IMGT/GENE-DB human TR gene sequences. Using the TCRdist pipeline, a later analysis assigned CDR3 sequences along with most-parsimonious VDJ recombination scenarios. In a later analysis, each TCR beta chain was defined by its CDR3 amino acid sequence together with its V-gene family, and reads lacking a unique V-gene family were excluded. In a later analysis, fewer than 650 highly shared, low-generation-probability nucleotide sequences were removed to address suspected cross-contamination and a sequencing artifact. For each public chain, a later analysis derived a clonal expansion index from normalized ranks of inferred template counts within each repertoire. In a later analysis, generation probabilities were computed with a VDJ recombination model fitted to out-of-frame rearrangements, and the resulting probabilities were checked against IGoR. A later analysis scored TCR-TCR, TCR-HLA and TCR-CMV co-occurrence with hypergeometric tests, applying a repertoire-size bias correction to TCR pairs. False discovery rates were estimated in a later analysis by permuting HLA or CMV assignments 20 times. A later analysis grouped co-occurring TCRs with DBSCAN, adding TCRdist sequence similarity when clustering within HLA-allele-positive subsets. Repertoires with fewer than 30,000 or more than 120,000 public chains, plus five repertoires with anomalous nucleotide sharing, were excluded from co-occurrence clustering. Here the immuneACCESS table is served through TCRdb, limited to in-frame sequences with V and J called. Missing clones are a known gap in these copies; in checked studies unresolved V genes cover under half, and the rest lacks a known reason. V and J calls and clone size are given by that table; D and trimming were obtained from the DNA. Recorded for this sample are approximately 160,000 clones; 77% of them occurred a single time. The ten largest clones capture around 2.8% of the sample.

The junction shows trimming of 0 bases on V and 0 bases on J, and the gene matches do not reach 9 bases of it. CDR1 and CDR2 are drawn from the germline V gene (reference sequence): SEHNR, FQNEAQ. Counted from cysteine to phenylalanine, this CDR3 has 18 amino acids. The sequence is cut down to CDR3 DNA, 54 bases in frame from base 1. This clonotype originated in a woman aged 40 to 49 in good health and CMV-seropositive. Recombination linked TRBV7-9 to TRBJ2-5; TRBD2 fits 8 bases in the junction. Sequenced: PBMCs. The nucleotide sequence is TGTGCCAGCAGCTTAGCCGGGGGGGCGGGAAAGTACCAAGAGACCCAGTACTTC. Its product reads: CASSLAGGAGKYQETQYF.